A selection of T cell receptor beta chains follows, all from one sample in a study of OX40 agonist ivuxolimab in advanced cancers. Only in-frame clones appear in the TCRdb table, and some are missing; sequencing was by immunoSEQ multiplex PCR. In the table there are 30,000 to 45,000 clones, 65% to 85% of which are singletons. The starting material was CD4+ or CD8+ T cells sorted from blood, obtained in a trial of the OX40 agonist ivuxolimab. These receptors were collected from an adult with an advanced solid tumor such as melanoma, head and neck, liver or kidney cancer. Both conserved end residues are part of each CDR3. A D gene is named only where the DNA matches it firmly. The size entry is marked missing in some rows and otherwise reads once, few, many or a size class.

D gene,clone size,CDR3 length,V gene,J gene,CDR3 protein,CDR3 DNA
.,few,15,TRBV4-1,TRBJ2-7,CASSQVRGAAYEQYF,TGCGCCAGCAGCCAAGTCAGGGGTGCCGCCTACGAGCAGTACTTC
.,.,19,TRBV9,TRBJ2-3,CASSVVASFGGPLADTQYF,TGTGCCAGCAGCGTAGTAGCCTCTTTTGGGGGCCCTCTTGCAGATACGCAGTATTTT
TRBD1,.,14,TRBV2,TRBJ2-7,CASSADRAGYEQYF,TGTGCCAGCAGCGCGGACAGGGCTGGGTACGAGCAGTACTTC
TRBD1,.,15,TRBV19,TRBJ1-5,CASSIETGFDQPQHF,TGTGCCAGTAGTATAGAGACAGGGTTTGACCAGCCCCAGCATTTT
.,.,12,TRBV11-2,TRBJ2-7,CASSLSQGVQYF,TGTGCCAGCAGCTTATCCCAGGGAGTGCAGTACTTC
.,.,14,TRBV27,TRBJ1-5,CASSNREGNQPQHF,TGTGCCAGCAGTAACAGGGAGGGCAATCAGCCCCAGCATTTT
TRBD2,.,14,TRBV5-1,TRBJ2-7,CASRSGTSGYEQYF,TGCGCCAGCAGATCCGGGACTAGCGGCTACGAGCAGTACTTC
TRBD1,.,18,TRBV27,TRBJ2-3,CASSLSILQGAVTDTQYF,TGTGCCAGCAGTTTATCGATCCTACAGGGGGCGGTCACAGATACGCAGTATTTT
.,.,14,TRBV28,TRBJ2-5,CASSLASRPETQYF,TGTGCCAGCAGTTTAGCCAGCCGTCCAGAGACCCAGTACTTC
TRBD1,.,15,TRBV6-1,TRBJ1-5,CASSDGGQPFRPQHF,TGTGCCAGCAGTGACGGGGGACAGCCTTTTCGGCCCCAGCATTTT
.,.,18,TRBV28,TRBJ1-4,CASTRIKGIPATNEKLFF,TGTGCCAGCACCAGAATTAAGGGGATCCCTGCAACTAATGAAAAACTGTTTTTT
TRBD2,.,14,TRBV7-9,TRBJ2-7,CASSFGGGFYEQYF,TGTGCCAGCAGCTTCGGCGGGGGGTTCTACGAGCAGTACTTC
TRBD1,.,15,TRBV19,TRBJ2-6,CASSLTGAGANVLTF,TGTGCCAGTAGTTTAACAGGGGCCGGGGCCAACGTCCTGACTTTC
TRBD2,.,17,TRBV5-1,TRBJ2-3,CASSFERGGRSTDTQYF,TGCGCCAGCAGCTTCGAGCGGGGGGGCCGAAGCACAGATACGCAGTATTTT
.,few,15,TRBV5-5,TRBJ2-2,CASSLVPPNTGELFF,TGTGCCAGCAGCTTGGTTCCTCCGAACACCGGGGAGCTGTTTTTT
TRBD1,.,14,TRBV28,TRBJ2-7,CASSGGQGAYEQYF,TGTGCCAGCAGTGGCGGACAGGGTGCCTACGAGCAGTACTTC
.,.,14,TRBV7-9,TRBJ2-7,CASSRGVASDEQYF,TGCGCCAGCAGCCGAGGCGTAGCGTCAGACGAGCAGTACTTC
TRBD1,once,16,TRBV28,TRBJ2-7,CASSSPGDRGKDEQYF,TGTGCCAGCAGTTCCCCGGGGGACAGGGGTAAGGACGAGCAGTACTTC
TRBD1,few,12,TRBV28,TRBJ2-7,CASGTGVYEQYF,TGTGCCAGCGGGACAGGGGTTTACGAGCAGTACTTC
.,.,16,TRBV7-6,TRBJ1-1,CASSPRGSGGGTEAFF,TGTGCCAGCAGCCCTCGAGGTTCGGGGGGAGGCACTGAAGCTTTCTTT
TRBD1,.,14,TRBV7-3,TRBJ2-7,CASSRSTGGDEQYF,TGTGCCAGCAGCCGATCAACAGGGGGCGACGAGCAGTACTTC
.,few,16,TRBV10-3,TRBJ1-4,CAISESPRGGGEKLFF,TGTGCCATCAGTGAGTCCCCCAGGGGCGGGGGTGAAAAACTGTTTTTT
.,.,15,TRBV28,TRBJ1-5,CASTLWGRTNQPQHF,TGTGCCAGCACCCTATGGGGCAGGACCAATCAGCCCCAGCATTTT
.,.,15,TRBV4-1,TRBJ2-7,CASSLPGARSYEQYF,TGCGCCAGCAGCCTTCCCGGGGCCCGGAGCTACGAGCAGTACTTC
.,.,13,TRBV11-2,TRBJ2-5,CASSLYLEETQYF,TGTGCCAGCAGCTTATATTTGGAAGAGACCCAGTACTTC
.,.,12,TRBV30,TRBJ2-5,CAWSSVQETQYF,TGTGCCTGGAGTTCGGTGCAAGAGACCCAGTACTTC
.,.,14,TRBV19,TRBJ1-6,CASSQGRNNSPLHF,TGTGCCAGTAGCCAGGGGAGGAATAATTCACCCCTCCACTTT
.,once,15,TRBV7-3,TRBJ2-1,CASSALQGGVNEQFF,TGTGCCAGCAGCGCCCTACAGGGGGGGGTAAATGAGCAGTTCTTC
.,.,13,TRBV5-5,TRBJ1-3,CASSRGAGNTIYF,TGTGCCAGCAGCCGGGGGGCTGGAAACACCATATATTTT
.,.,11,TRBV28,TRBJ1-5,CASGVVQPQHF,TGTGCCAGCGGGGTAGTTCAGCCCCAGCATTTT
.,.,11,TRBV28,TRBJ1-3,CASSFRNTIYF,TGTGCCAGCAGTTTCCGAAACACCATATATTTT
TRBD1,.,13,TRBV7-3,TRBJ1-2,CATPRGMRSGYTF,TGTGCCACCCCCAGGGGGATGCGGTCTGGCTACACCTTC
.,.,14,TRBV11-2,TRBJ1-4,CASSPGARVEKLFF,TGTGCCAGCAGCCCCGGCGCCAGGGTAGAAAAACTGTTTTTT
TRBD1,.,15,TRBV11-2,TRBJ2-3,CASSPSGQVTDTQYF,TGTGCCAGCAGCCCCTCGGGACAGGTCACAGATACGCAGTATTTT
.,.,17,TRBV11-2,TRBJ2-1,CASSLDRFGGRGNEQFF,TGTGCCAGCAGCTTAGATCGATTCGGGGGCCGGGGGAATGAGCAGTTCTTC
TRBD2,.,14,TRBV7-9,TRBJ2-7,CASSPNTGGYEQYF,TGTGCCAGCAGCCCGAACACGGGGGGATACGAGCAGTACTTC
.,.,12,TRBV2,TRBJ2-7,CASRLFSYEQYF,TGTGCCAGCAGACTATTTTCCTACGAGCAGTACTTC
TRBD2,.,14,TRBV18,TRBJ2-7,CASQRTSVSYEQYF,TGTGCCAGTCAACGGACTAGCGTATCCTACGAGCAGTACTTC
TRBD1,.,18,TRBV10-3,TRBJ2-1,CAISESITGTGPVVEQFF,TGTGCCATCAGTGAGTCGATAACCGGGACAGGGCCAGTGGTTGAGCAGTTCTTC
TRBD2,.,17,TRBV30,TRBJ2-3,CAWSVLAGGTSTDTQYF,TGTGCCTGGAGTGTGCTAGCGGGGGGAACTAGCACAGATACGCAGTATTTT
TRBD1,once,15,TRBV10-2,TRBJ2-2,CASRRMDREINELFF,TGCGCCAGCAGAAGGATGGACAGGGAGATAAATGAGCTGTTTTTT
TRBD2,.,16,TRBV11-2,TRBJ2-1,CASSTTRGGGYNEQFF,TGTGCCAGCAGCACCACTCGCGGGGGGGGGTACAATGAGCAGTTCTTC
TRBD2,.,14,TRBV2,TRBJ2-1,CASSDASGEVAQFF,TGTGCCAGCAGTGATGCTAGCGGGGAGGTTGCTCAGTTCTTC
.,.,13,TRBV28,TRBJ1-5,CATSGYGNQPQHF,TGTGCCACTTCAGGGTACGGGAATCAGCCCCAGCATTTT
.,.,15,TRBV7-2,TRBJ1-1,CASSLARGRDTEAFF,TGTGCCAGCAGCTTAGCGCGGGGAAGGGACACTGAAGCTTTCTTT
.,.,11,TRBV5-4,TRBJ2-7,CASSSRDEQYF,TGTGCCAGCAGCTCCCGGGACGAGCAGTACTTC
TRBD1,few,14,TRBV5-1,TRBJ2-7,CASSLGQGAYEQYF,TGCGCCAGCAGCTTGGGACAGGGGGCCTACGAGCAGTACTTC
TRBD1,.,14,TRBV11-2,TRBJ2-7,CASSQNTGGGEQYF,TGTGCCAGCAGCCAGAATACAGGGGGCGGCGAGCAGTACTTC
.,.,15,TRBV21-1,TRBJ1-5,CASSGRERVNQPQHF,TGTGCCAGCAGCGGCCGTGAGAGGGTCAATCAGCCCCAGCATTTT
.,.,13,TRBV6-5,TRBJ2-7,CASSYRQYYEQYF,TGTGCCAGCAGTTACCGGCAGTACTACGAGCAGTACTTC
.,.,16,TRBV14,TRBJ2-7,CASSQGPRGRGYEQYF,TGTGCCAGCAGCCAAGGCCCCCGTGGGCGCGGGTACGAGCAGTACTTC
.,.,12,TRBV14,TRBJ2-7,CASSQLGLGQYF,TGTGCCAGCAGCCAATTGGGTTTGGGGCAGTACTTC
.,.,13,TRBV10-3,TRBJ1-2,CAIKGQGGYGYTF,TGTGCCATCAAAGGGCAGGGAGGTTATGGCTACACCTTC
TRBD1,once,13,TRBV7-2,TRBJ1-2,CASSFPDRGWYTF,TGTGCCAGCAGCTTCCCGGACAGGGGATGGTACACCTTC
.,.,14,TRBV9,TRBJ1-4,CASSVGRQGEKLFF,TGTGCCAGCAGCGTAGGCAGGCAGGGTGAAAAACTGTTTTTT
TRBD1,few,15,TRBV6-5,TRBJ1-3,CASSTTGGSGNTIYF,TGTGCCAGCAGTACCACAGGGGGTAGTGGAAACACCATATATTTT
.,once,12,TRBV29-1,TRBJ2-1,CSAALTGNEQFF,TGCAGCGCTGCGCTAACAGGGAATGAGCAGTTCTTC
.,.,13,TRBV21-1,TRBJ1-1,CASSKGPNTEAFF,TGTGCCAGCAGCAAGGGTCCTAACACTGAAGCTTTCTTT
TRBD1,.,15,TRBV14,TRBJ2-7,CASSQVPGGGYEQYF,TGTGCCAGCAGCCAAGTGCCAGGGGGCGGCTACGAGCAGTACTTC
.,few,14,TRBV7-2,TRBJ2-7,CASSFTGTSDEQYF,TGTGCCAGCAGCTTCACCGGGACGTCGGACGAGCAGTACTTC